This passage covers 17 T cell receptor beta chains from one sample sequenced in a study of Graves' ophthalmopathy and Graves' hyperthyroidism. As the template, RNA transcripts were used to amplify TCR beta CDR3 regions. Scientists carried out first-round RT-PCR using HTBI primers and then a second-round multiplex PCR. Via MiXCR, TCRdb re-called the multiplex PCR reads, giving one row per CDR3 protein. Seen here are almost 750,000 distinct CDR3 sequences, 35% to 50% observed once, and the top ten hold 35% to 55%. Input material: peripheral blood. The receptor set was obtained from an adult man with Graves' ophthalmopathy.

This clonotype was seen a handful of times. This chain uses TRBV6-1 with TRBJ2-5; 11 bases are shared with TRBD1. This CDR3 region has 15 residues. J lost 6 bases, V lost 3 bases, and 6 bases had no gene match. Germline V lookup: CDR1 MNHNS, CDR2 SASEGT. CDR3 loop: CASSEGTGGLQTQYF. The CDR3 DNA is TGTGCCAGCAGTGAGGGGACAGGGGGGCTGCAGACCCAGTACTTC.

Of note for this clonotype: At one boundary the junction diverges from the germline segment, which might be a read error. This chain uses TRBV24-1 with TRBJ2-7, with 9 bases lining up with TRBD2. Germline V gives CDR1 KGHDR, CDR2 SFDVKD. The CDR3 totals 13 residues. The CDR3 bases are TGTGCCACCAGTGACGCCGGGGGGACTAGCACGGTCTTC. Translated: CATSDAGGTSTVF.

The rearrangement joins TRBV19 to TRBJ1-5; weak D call: TRBD1 (5 bases). V was trimmed by 6 bases and J by 6 bases, leaving 12 bases between them. Germline CDR1 LNHDA, CDR2 SQIVND (reference sequence). The CDR3 extends over 13 amino acids. The CDR3 coding sequence is TGTGCCAGTAGCTCAGGGATAGGTCAGCCCCAGCATTTT. This sequence encodes CASSSGIGQPQHF. The full variable domain, rest sourced from reference TRBV19 and TRBJ1-5, is DGGITQSPKYLFRKEGQNVTLSCEQNLNHDAMYWYRQDPGQGLRLIYYSQIVNDFQKGDIAEGYSVSREKKESFPLTVTSAQKNPTAFYLCASSSGIGQPQHFGDGTRLSIL.

This clonotype was found a few times. The chain carries TRBV11-3 and TRBJ1-3, with D unclear. The germline V gene has CDR1 SGHNT and CDR2 YENEEA. Trimming stripped 5 bases from V and 2 bases from J, with 19 bases between. The CDR3 has 17 amino acids. This chain's CDR3 is CASSLSPGVFPGNTIYF. Written as DNA, the CDR3 is TGTGCCAGCAGCCTCTCCCCTGGGGTTTTTCCTGGAAACACCATATATTTT.

This clonotype was seen ten or more times. The chain carries TRBV24-1 and TRBJ1-5; TRBD1 might be the D (5 bases). From germline, CDR1 is KGHDR and CDR2 SFDVKD. The V gene lost 9 bases and the J gene lost 0 bases, with 11 bases spanning the gap. CDR3 length: 14 amino acids. The CDR3 region is CATGDVDSNQPQHF. The CDR3 DNA follows: TGTGCCACCGGGGACGTAGATAGCAATCAGCCCCAGCATTTT.

The rearrangement uses TRBV29-1 and TRBJ2-5; weak D call: TRBD2 (5 bases). V was trimmed by 2 bases and J by 4 bases, leaving 11 bases between them. CDR1 is SQVTM and CDR2 is ANQGSEA in the germline V gene. The CDR3 sequence is 13 residues long. The CDR3 loop reads CSVELSAGETQYF. The DNA for the CDR3 is TGCAGCGTTGAACTGTCTGCGGGAGAGACCCAGTACTTC.

There are a few counts of this clonotype. V usage is TRBV20-1 and J usage is TRBJ1-2; D is uncertain. V was trimmed by 6 bases and J by 4 bases, leaving 15 bases between them. The germline V gene has CDR1 DFQATT and CDR2 SNEGSKA (reference sequence). The CDR3 is 13 residues long. CDR3 nucleotide sequence: TGCAGTGCGACGCGGCGGCCCCCCTATGGCTACACCTTC. Protein product: CSATRRPPYGYTF.

The rearrangement joins TRBV10-3 to TRBJ1-6; 7 bases agree with TRBD1. V dropped 6 bases and J dropped 3; count of bases not matched to a gene: 8. The CDR3 runs 16 residues. Germline CDR1 and CDR2: ENHRY and SYGVKD. Here the CDR3 reads CAIRGDSEGYNSPLHF. The CDR3 bases are TGTGCCATCAGAGGGGACAGCGAGGGCTATAATTCACCCCTCCACTTT.

This clonotype showed up just a few times. The rearrangement links TRBV11-2 to TRBJ2-7; possible D gene TRBD1, 5 bases. Trimming removed 6 bases from V and 3 bases from J, with 9 bases in between. Looked up from germline, CDR1 is SGHAT and CDR2 is FQNNGV. CDR3 size: 12 residues. This chain's CDR3 is CASSNRNYEQYF. In nucleotides, the CDR3 is TGTGCCAGCAGTAACAGGAACTACGAGCAGTACTTC.

This clonotype was seen just once. A read error is possible here, since a much larger clone lies one base away. No conserved phenylalanine or tryptophan is present at the end of the CDR3, so a read error is the likely explanation. V gene TRBV2 combines with J gene TRBJ2-5; D unresolved. The CDR3 loop spans 14 amino acids. Trimming removed 3 bases at V and 4 bases at J, with 12 bases between. CDR1 is SNHLY, CDR2 FYNNEI, per germline. CDR3 in DNA: TGTGCCAGCAGTGATAGACTTTTCACAGAGACCCAGTACTCC. Residues: CASSDRLFTETQYS.

The rearrangement uses TRBV7-9 and TRBJ1-6; TRBD1 matches 9 bases. Germline V gene lookup returns CDR1 SEHNR and CDR2 FQNEAQ (reference sequence). CDR3 length: 15 residues. Losses at the gene ends were 4 bases for V and 11 bases for J; bases not matched to a gene: 9. The CDR3 DNA sequence: TGTGCCAGCAGCTCCCCAGGGGGACAGGGAGCACCCCTCCACTTT. Residues: CASSSPGGQGAPLHF.

This clonotype occurred a few times. The genes are TRBV20-1 and TRBJ1-6; 7 bases map to TRBD1. In germline, CDR1 is DFQATT, CDR2 SNEGSKA (reference sequence). The V segment lost 3 bases and the J segment 7 bases; nucleotides outside the gene matches: 6. The CDR3 covers 14 residues. CDR3 amino acids: CSASAGQFNSPLHF. The CDR3, as DNA: TGCAGTGCTAGCGCGGGACAGTTCAATTCACCCCTCCACTTT.

This clonotype was observed a few times. The V call is TRBV5-1, the J call TRBJ2-6; TRBD1 aligns across 7 bases. Germline CDR1 is SGHRS and CDR2 is YFSETQ. There are 18 residues in the CDR3. V dropped 4 bases and J dropped 0; count of bases not matched to a gene: 10. This CDR3 is CASSVHRGPPSGANVLTF. The DNA for the CDR3 is TGCGCCAGCAGCGTCCACAGGGGACCACCCTCTGGGGCCAACGTCCTGACTTTC.

The chain is built from TRBV2 and TRBJ2-7; maybe TRBD1 (5 bases). The CDR3 totals 13 residues. The V gene lost 5 bases and the J gene lost 6 bases, with 14 bases spanning the gap. Germline V gene lookup returns CDR1 SNHLY and CDR2 FYNNEI. CDR3: CASSLVWGGEQYF. The CDR3 DNA reads as TGTGCCAGCAGTTTGGTATGGGGCGGCGAGCAGTACTTC.

This clonotype was seen at least ten times. V and J are TRBV10-3 and TRBJ2-7; D is possibly TRBD1 (6 bases). CDR1 and CDR2 from the germline V gene are ENHRY and SYGVKD. V lost 5 bases and J 2 bases, leaving 13 bases between the germline ends. CDR3 length: 14 residues. The CDR3 here is CAISQAQGTYEQYF. The CDR3 region has the DNA TGTGCCATCAGTCAAGCGCAGGGGACCTACGAGCAGTACTTC.

Concerning this clonotype: This may stem from a read error, because a much larger clone lies one nucleotide away. This sequence joins TRBV11-1 and TRBJ1-4; possibly TRBD1 for D (6 bases). Looked up from germline, CDR1 is SGHAT and CDR2 is FQDESV (reference sequence). The CDR3 contains 13 residues. CDR3 DNA sequence: TGTACCAGCAGCAAGGGGGTCGGGGAAAAACTGTTTTTT. Residues: CTSSKGVGEKLFF.

The chain employs TRBV5-4 and TRBJ2-2; tentative D call: TRBD2 (5 bases). V was cut by 5 bases and J by 3 bases, with 17 bases left in between. CDR1 and CDR2 from the germline V gene are SGHNT and YYREEE (reference sequence). The CDR3 is 16 residues long. CDR3 DNA sequence: TGTGCCAGCAGTCCAACTAGAGGTTATCACACCGGGGAGCTGTTTTTT. As protein: CASSPTRGYHTGELFF.